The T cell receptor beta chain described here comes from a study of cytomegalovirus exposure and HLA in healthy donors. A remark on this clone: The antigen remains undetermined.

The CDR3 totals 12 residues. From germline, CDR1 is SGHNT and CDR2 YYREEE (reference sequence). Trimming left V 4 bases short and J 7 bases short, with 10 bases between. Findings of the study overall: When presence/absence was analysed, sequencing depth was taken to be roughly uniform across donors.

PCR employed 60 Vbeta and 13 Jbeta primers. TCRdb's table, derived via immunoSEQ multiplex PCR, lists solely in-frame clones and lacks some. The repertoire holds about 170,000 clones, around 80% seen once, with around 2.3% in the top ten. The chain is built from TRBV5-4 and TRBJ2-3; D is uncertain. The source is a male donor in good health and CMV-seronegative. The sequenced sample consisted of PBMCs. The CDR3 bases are TGTGCCAGCAGCGCGGATCCTTATACGCAGTATTTT. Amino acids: CASSADPYTQYF.